One T cell receptor (beta chain) is described in this entry. This entry belongs to a study of control samples from healthy donors and cancer patients. Assay used: immunoSEQ multiplex PCR; TCRdb lists only in-frame clones, some missing. The repertoire holds some 140,000 clones, with roughly 92% as singletons. Germline lookup yields CDR1 LNHDA and CDR2 SQIVND (reference sequence). V was clipped by 1 base and J by 4 bases, with 8 bases between them. The CDR3 extends over 14 amino acids. The source is a man between 25 and 39 years old in good health. The chain is built from TRBV19 and TRBJ1-5, with TRBD1 as a possible D gene (6 bases). Material for sequencing was blood. CDR3 DNA sequence: TGTGCCAGTAGTATAGCAGGGGATAATCAGCCCCAGCATTTT. This codes for CASSIAGDNQPQHF.